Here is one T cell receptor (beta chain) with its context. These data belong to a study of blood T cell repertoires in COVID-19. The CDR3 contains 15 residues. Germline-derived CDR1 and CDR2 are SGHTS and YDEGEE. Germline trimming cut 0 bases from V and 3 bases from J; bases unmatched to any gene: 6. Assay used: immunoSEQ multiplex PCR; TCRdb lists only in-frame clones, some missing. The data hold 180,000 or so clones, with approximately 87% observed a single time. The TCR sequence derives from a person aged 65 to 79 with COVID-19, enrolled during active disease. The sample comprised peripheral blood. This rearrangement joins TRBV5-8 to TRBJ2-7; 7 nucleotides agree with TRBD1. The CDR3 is CASSLGPGGIYEQYF. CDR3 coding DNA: TGTGCCAGCAGCTTGGGTCCAGGGGGAATCTACGAGCAGTACTTC.